The 5 T cell receptor beta chains below come from one sample, sequenced in a study of OX40 agonist ivuxolimab in advanced cancers. Here immunoSEQ multiplex PCR was the method, and the copy in TCRdb shows in-frame clones only, minus some. The sample shows tens of thousands of clones, about 91% of them seen only once. The sequenced sample was CD4+ or CD8+ T cells sorted from blood, obtained in a trial of the OX40 agonist ivuxolimab. All receptors come from an adult with an advanced solid tumor such as melanoma, head and neck, liver or kidney cancer.

The chain uses TRBV9 and TRBJ2-5; no clear D gene. The germline gives CDR1 SGDLS, CDR2 YYNGEE. Deletions cut 6 bases from V and 6 bases from J, with 12 bases between. This CDR3 has 12 amino acids. The CDR3 region is CASKGVAKTQYF. The CDR3 DNA reads TGTGCCAGCAAGGGCGTGGCAAAGACCCAGTACTTC.

The chain uses TRBV7-9 and TRBJ2-3, with 9 bases matching TRBD2. V was clipped by 7 bases and J by 5 bases; unmatched bases: 10. The CDR3 has 15 residues. Germline V gives CDR1 SEHNR, CDR2 FQNEAQ (reference sequence). The CDR3 DNA sequence: TGTGCCAGCACCCCCGGGGCTAGCGGGGTAGATACGCAGTATTTT. Its translation is CASTPGASGVDTQYF.

In its sample, this clone was seen once. This sequence joins TRBV6-1 and TRBJ2-1; the D call may be TRBD1 or TRBD2 (5 bases each). The V gene lost 4 bases and the J gene lost 7 bases, with 14 bases spanning the gap. The CDR3 runs 14 residues. From germline, CDR1 is MNHNS and CDR2 SASEGT. CDR3 in amino acids: CASSAGALGNEQFF. CDR3 nucleotide sequence: TGTGCCAGCAGTGCCGGGGCCCTGGGGAATGAGCAGTTCTTC.

This clone was seen a single time. The J gene is TRBJ2-7, the V gene TRBV7-9; 10 nucleotides match TRBD1. CDR1 is SEHNR, CDR2 FQNEAQ, per germline (reference sequence). The trim removed 3 bases at V and 3 bases at J, leaving 2 bases unmatched. The CDR3 is 14 residues long. This CDR3 reads CASSLGQGYYEQYF. The CDR3 coding sequence is TGTGCCAGCAGCTTGGGACAGGGGTACTACGAGCAGTACTTC.

This clone was seen only a few times. The chain carries TRBV9 and TRBJ2-3; weak D call: TRBD2 (6 bases). CDR1 is SGDLS, CDR2 YYNGEE, per germline. V shed 7 bases and J shed 2 bases, with 17 bases lying between them. The CDR3 runs to 15 residues. The CDR3: CASSRTGALTDTQYF. CDR3 nucleotide sequence: TGTGCCAGCTCGAGAACGGGAGCCCTCACAGATACGCAGTATTTT.